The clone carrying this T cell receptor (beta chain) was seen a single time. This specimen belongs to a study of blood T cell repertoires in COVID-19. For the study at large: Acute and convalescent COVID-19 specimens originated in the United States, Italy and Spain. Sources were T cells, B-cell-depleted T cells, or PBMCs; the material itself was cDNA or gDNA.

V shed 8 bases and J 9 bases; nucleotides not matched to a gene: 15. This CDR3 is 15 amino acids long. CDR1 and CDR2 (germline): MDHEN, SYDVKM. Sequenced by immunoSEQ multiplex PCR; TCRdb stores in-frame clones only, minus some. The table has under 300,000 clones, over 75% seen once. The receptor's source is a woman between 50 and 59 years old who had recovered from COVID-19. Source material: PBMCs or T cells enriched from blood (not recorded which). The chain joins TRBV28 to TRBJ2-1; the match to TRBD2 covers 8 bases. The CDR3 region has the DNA TGTGCCAGCGGCGTCGGGAGGGGGATTGGGTTTGAGCAGTTCTTC. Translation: CASGVGRGIGFEQFF.